A selection of T cell receptor beta chains follows, all from one sample in a study of yellow fever vaccine responses in identical twins. TCRdb used MiXCR to reprocess the RT-PCR reads, holding one entry per CDR3 protein. This table has about 17,000 distinct CDR3 sequences, around 70% appearing once. This specimen consisted of T cells from blood (PBMCs), unsorted or a sorted subset (not recorded which), obtained before or after yellow fever vaccination (not recorded which). These receptors were collected from a woman aged 18 to 35 who received the yellow fever vaccine. Both conserved end residues are part of each CDR3. Fields, in order: CDR3 length, D gene, J gene, V gene, clone size, CDR3 DNA, CDR3 protein. D genes are given only for firm matches. Expanded clones get a size class; other rows say once, few or many, or leave the size out.

13 - TRBJ1-5 TRBV3-1 - TGTGCCAGCAGCCAAAACACCAATCAGCCCCAGCATTTT CASSQNTNQPQHF
13 TRBD2 TRBJ2-7 TRBV7-2 - TGTGCCAGCAGTCACACTAGCGTCCACGAGCAGTACTTC CASSHTSVHEQYF
15 - TRBJ2-7 TRBV21-1 - TGTGCCAGCAGCAAGGGGACTAGCGGCTCCTACGAGCAGTACTTC CASSKGTSGSYEQYF
15 - TRBJ2-5 TRBV5-4 - TGTGCCAGCAGCTGGGGAGCCCCTAACCAAGAGACCCAGTACTTC CASSWGAPNQETQYF
14 TRBD2 TRBJ2-5 TRBV5-3 - TGTGCCACCCAGGGACTAGCGGGGGGGGAGACCCAGTACTTC CATQGLAGGETQYF
17 - TRBJ1-1 TRBV6-2/TRBV6-3 - TGTGCCAGCAGTTACTCGATGCCAGTTGACATGAACACTGAAGCTTTCTTT CASSYSMPVDMNTEAFF
14 - TRBJ1-5 TRBV4-1 - TGCGCCAGCAGCCAAGGAGCCCAAGAATCGCCCCAGCATTTT CASSQGAQESPQHF
14 TRBD2 TRBJ2-3 TRBV7-6 - TGTGCCAGCAGCTTAGTTCCGGGGGGAGATACGCAGTATTTT CASSLVPGGDTQYF
16 TRBD2 TRBJ2-1 TRBV11-2 - TGTGCCAGCAGCTTTTTAGCGGGGGGGATCTTGAATGAGCAGTTCTTC CASSFLAGGILNEQFF
15 TRBD1 TRBJ1-5 TRBV5-5 - TGTGCCAGCAGCCAGGGACAGGAAAGCAATCAGCCCCAGCATTTT CASSQGQESNQPQHF
13 - TRBJ2-5 TRBV11-1 - TGTGCCAGCAGCTTGACCCCTGCGGAGACCCAGTACTTC CASSLTPAETQYF
16 TRBD2 TRBJ2-1 TRBV15 - TGTGCCACCAGCAGAGGGGCGGGGACCGGGGGGGATGAGCAGTTCTTC CATSRGAGTGGDEQFF
13 - TRBJ2-2 TRBV27 - TGTGCCAGCAGTCCCCTTACGGCCGGGGAGCTGTTTTTT CASSPLTAGELFF
13 - TRBJ2-3 TRBV6-5 - TGTGCCAGCAGTTACAACAGGGCAGATACGCAGTATTTT CASSYNRADTQYF
13 TRBD1 TRBJ2-1 TRBV11-1 - TGTGCCATCCTACAGGGGTGGTTGAATGAGCAGTTCTTC CAILQGWLNEQFF
12 - TRBJ2-1 TRBV25-1 - TGTGCCAGCAGTCAAGGGGGTAATGAGCAGTTCTTC CASSQGGNEQFF
15 TRBD2 TRBJ2-7 TRBV29-1 - TGCAGCGTTGCCTTCGCGTCGAGCGGGAGTTACGAGCAGTACTTC CSVAFASSGSYEQYF
15 - TRBJ1-5 TRBV12-3/TRBV12-4 - TGTGCCAGCAGAACCGAGAGAGGGGCCGGTCAGCCCCAGCATTTT CASRTERGAGQPQHF
16 TRBD1 TRBJ1-6 TRBV13 few TGTGCCAGCAGCGATACGACAGGGTCAGGAAATTCACCCCTCCACTTT CASSDTTGSGNSPLHF
16 TRBD2 TRBJ2-5 TRBV11-1 - TGTGCCAGCAGCTTAGAGGTAGCGGGGCACCAAGAGACCCAGTACTTC CASSLEVAGHQETQYF
17 - TRBJ2-2 TRBV6-2/TRBV6-3 few TGTGCCAGCAGTTACTCGAGTTTGGGGCTGTACACCGGGGAGCTGTTTTTT CASSYSSLGLYTGELFF
15 - TRBJ1-5 TRBV18 - TGTGCCAGCTCACCACAACTAGGGGACAATCAGCCCCAGCATTTT CASSPQLGDNQPQHF
19 TRBD2 TRBJ2-1 TRBV11-1 - TGTGCCAGCAGCTTAGCCCCCTTAGGGGCGGGAGGGCCATACAATGAGCAGTTCTTC CASSLAPLGAGGPYNEQFF
15 TRBD2 TRBJ2-1 TRBV11-3 - TGTGCCAGCAGCCCCCCTAGCGGGACCTACAATGAGCAGTTCTTC CASSPPSGTYNEQFF
12 - TRBJ2-1 TRBV11-3 - TGTGCCAGCAGCCGTAGGGGCAATGAGCAGTTCTTC CASSRRGNEQFF
14 TRBD2 TRBJ2-1 TRBV12-3/TRBV12-4 - TGTGCCAGCAGGAAAGCGGGGGGGCCGTCTGAGCAGTTCTTC CASRKAGGPSEQFF
13 - TRBJ2-1 TRBV12-3/TRBV12-4 - TGTGCCAGCAGTTTACGAGTTTACAATGAGCAGTTCTTC CASSLRVYNEQFF
15 TRBD1 TRBJ1-1 TRBV7-6 - TGTGCCAGCAGCTGGCCGACAGGGATGAACACTGAAGCTTTCTTT CASSWPTGMNTEAFF
15 - TRBJ2-7 TRBV11-1 - TGTGCCAGCAGCTTAGCAACCGGGTCGGGGTACGAGCAGTACTTC CASSLATGSGYEQYF
12 TRBD1 TRBJ1-1 TRBV29-1 - TGCAGCGTTGCGAGATGGGACAGTGAAGCTTTCTTT CSVARWDSEAFF
14 TRBD2 TRBJ2-7 TRBV28 - TGTGCCAGCAGCCAGACTAGCGGGAGCCCCGAGCAGTACTTC CASSQTSGSPEQYF
15 TRBD2 TRBJ2-1 TRBV2 - TGTGCCAGCAGTGAAGTTGGGACTAGAGCCAATGAGCAGTTCTTC CASSEVGTRANEQFF
12 - TRBJ1-1 TRBV20-1 - TGCAGTGCTAGTACGGTAGCCACTGAAGCTTTCTTT CSASTVATEAFF
12 - TRBJ2-7 TRBV2 - TGTGCCAGCAGTGAATCATTCTACGAGCAGTACTTC CASSESFYEQYF
13 - TRBJ1-2 TRBV6-4 - TGTGCCAGCACCACGGGGGGGGCCAATGGCTACACCTTC CASTTGGANGYTF
15 TRBD2 TRBJ2-3 TRBV2 - TGTGCCAGCAGTACGACTAGCGGGATCACAGATACGCAGTATTTT CASSTTSGITDTQYF